The clone carrying this T cell receptor beta chain was recorded only once. PCR primers comprised 60 Vbeta and 13 Jbeta primers. Measured with immunoSEQ multiplex PCR; TCRdb has only the in-frame clones, and not every one. The sample comprises about 160,000 clones, about 64% of which are singletons, and approximately 6.6% rests with the top ten. This sample stems from a study of cytomegalovirus exposure and HLA in healthy donors. About the study: Early release data held around 82 million unique TCRs from HLA-typed donors.

V was clipped by 3 bases and J by 5 bases, with 14 bases between them. In germline, CDR1 is MNHNY, CDR2 SVGAGI (reference sequence). CDR3 length: 15 amino acids. Sequenced: PBMCs. The source of this sequence is a woman aged 55-69 years in good health and CMV-seropositive. The chain combines TRBV6-6 with TRBJ1-5; tentative D call: TRBD1 (6 bases). Here the CDR3 DNA reads TGTGCCAGCAGTTATGTACAGGGAACGGATCAGCCCCAGCATTTT. Its protein is CASSYVQGTDQPQHF.